One sample yielded the 21 T cell receptor beta chains listed below, sequenced in a study of blood T cell repertoires in COVID-19. Clones were read by immunoSEQ multiplex PCR, and TCRdb kept only the in-frame ones, dropping some. The repertoire holds over 200,000 clones, about 90% seen once, with around 1.5% in the top ten. Input material: peripheral blood. Receptor source: a man younger than 35 with active or convalescent COVID-19.

V is TRBV19 and J is TRBJ2-1, with 10 nucleotides matching TRBD2. Germline CDR1 LNHDA, CDR2 SQIVND (reference sequence). CDR3 size: 15 residues. With 6 bases clipped from V and 4 bases from J, the junction kept 6 bases outside the gene matches. DNA for the CDR3: TGTGCCAGTAGCCCGACTAGCGGGTTTTACAATGAGCAGTTCTTC. Translation gives CASSPTSGFYNEQFF.

The V call is TRBV10-3, the J call TRBJ1-6; D is ambiguous. V was shortened by 11 bases and J by 3 bases, with 8 bases between the two germline ends. The CDR3 totals 12 residues. Germline CDR1 and CDR2: ENHRY and SYGVKD. CDR3 protein: CAVRSYNSPLHF. CDR3 DNA: TGTGCCGTCCGGAGCTATAATTCACCCCTCCACTTT.

The V gene is TRBV4-2, the J gene TRBJ2-7; 7 bases line up with TRBD2. From germline, CDR1 is LGHNA and CDR2 YNFKEQ. V shed 4 bases, J shed 3 bases, and the junction held 18 bases outside the gene matches. This CDR3 spans 18 amino acids. CDR3 coding DNA: TGTGCCAGCAGCCCCGACTCCCATTCCGGGGGAGGGTACTACGAGCAGTACTTC. It yields the protein CASSPDSHSGGGYYEQYF.

This clone occurred a few times. The chain recombines TRBV2 with TRBJ1-4; D uncertain. The CDR3 totals 13 residues. Germline values: CDR1 SNHLY, CDR2 FYNNEI. The ends were cut back, 7 bases at V and 7 bases at J, with 13 bases in the middle. CDR3 bases: TGTGCCAGCACGGACGGGAGGCGTGAAAAACTGTTTTTT. The encoded protein is CASTDGRREKLFF.

V is TRBV18 and J is TRBJ1-2; 11 nucleotides match TRBD1. CDR1 and CDR2 from the germline V gene are KGHSH and LQKENI. After removal of 6 bases from V and 4 bases from J, the junction contained 4 bases not matched to a gene. This CDR3 region has 14 residues. CDR3 DNA: TGTGCCAGCTCCCGGGACAGGGGGACCTATGGCTACACCTTC. This translates into CASSRDRGTYGYTF.

The chain is built from TRBV15 and TRBJ2-1; 8 positions agree with TRBD1. The CDR3 contains 16 residues. Losses at the gene ends were 3 bases for V and 2 bases for J; bases not matched to a gene: 6. Per the germline V gene, CDR1 is LNHNV and CDR2 is YYDKDF (reference sequence). CDR3 DNA sequence: TGTGCCACCAGCAGTCATCGGACAGGGACCTACAATGAGCAGTTCTTC. Protein sequence: CATSSHRTGTYNEQFF.

This clone was observed a handful of times. The chain combines TRBV10-2 with TRBJ1-6, with TRBD1 as a possible D gene (5 bases). The CDR3 spans 19 residues. The germline V gene has CDR1 WSHSY and CDR2 SAAADI. V shed 6 bases and J shed 0 bases, with 21 bases lying between them. In nucleotides, the CDR3 is TGCGCCAGCAGCAGATCTATAGGGACTCAGAGCTCCTATAATTCACCCCTCCACTTT. Encoded protein: CASSRSIGTQSSYNSPLHF.

The V gene is TRBV28, the J gene TRBJ1-2; D is unclear. Trimming cost V 4 bases and J 2 bases, with 11 bases left between them. The CDR3 contains 14 residues. CDR1 is MDHEN and CDR2 is SYDVKM in the germline V gene. CDR3: CASSYAHKNYGYTF. In nucleotides, the CDR3 is TGTGCCAGCAGTTATGCTCACAAGAACTATGGCTACACCTTC.

The chain uses TRBV12-3 or TRBV12-4 and TRBJ2-1; D might be TRBD2 (5 bases). The V end was cut by 5 bases, the J end by 7 bases, with 12 bases between. This CDR3 is built from 13 residues. The CDR3 reads CASSTRVVNEQFF. For the CDR3, the DNA is TGTGCCAGCAGTACTAGGGTGGTGAATGAGCAGTTCTTC.

This clone has just one count. The chain couples TRBV5-1 to TRBJ2-1; no firm D call. V shed 0 bases and J shed 9 bases, with 4 bases lying between them. Germline assignment: CDR1 SGHRS and CDR2 YFSETQ. The CDR3 spans 11 residues. CDR3 in DNA: TGCGCCAGCAGCTTGGACGGTGAGCAGTTCTTC. This encodes CASSLDGEQFF.

V usage is TRBV6-1 and J usage is TRBJ2-2; D gene uncertain. CDR1 and CDR2 from the germline V gene are MNHNS and SASEGT. V was clipped by 3 bases and J by 3 bases, with 8 bases between them. CDR3 length equals 14 residues. CDR3 sequence: CASSEGPDTGELFF. The CDR3, as DNA: TGTGCCAGCAGTGAGGGCCCGGACACCGGGGAGCTGTTTTTT.

The chain links TRBV5-1 to TRBJ2-7, with D possibly matching TRBD2 (6 bases). Germline CDR1 is SGHRS and CDR2 is YFSETQ. The CDR3 extends over 13 amino acids. Trimming removed 2 bases from V and 6 bases from J, with 12 bases in between. CDR3: CASSFSGVGEQYF. The CDR3 nucleotides read TGCGCCAGCAGCTTTTCGGGAGTAGGCGAGCAGTACTTC.

J is TRBJ2-1 and V is TRBV10-3; D not resolved. Germline CDR1 is ENHRY and CDR2 is SYGVKD. CDR3 size: 17 residues. The V gene lost 0 bases and the J gene lost 0 bases, with 12 bases spanning the gap. CDR3 bases: TGTGCCATCAGTGAGTCGCAGAAGTCAGGCTCCTACAATGAGCAGTTCTTC. Encoded protein: CAISESQKSGSYNEQFF.

The chain couples TRBV6-5 to TRBJ2-4, with TRBD2 matching 7 bases. Germline V gene sequence: CDR1 MNHEY, CDR2 SVGAGI. CDR3 size: 15 residues. V trimming: 7 bases; J trimming: 7 bases; junction bases outside the gene matches: 13. In DNA, the CDR3 is TGTGCCAGCATGGCGGCGGGAGCGCTCGGTAACATTCAGTACTTC. Its translation: CASMAAGALGNIQYF.

In its sample, this clone was seen many times. The V call is TRBV4-1, the J call TRBJ2-2, with TRBD1 identical over 7 bases. CDR3 length equals 17 residues. CDR1 is MGHRA, CDR2 YSYEKL, per germline. The V and J ends lost 3 bases and 4 bases, in that order; junction bases with no gene match: 11. CDR3 DNA: TGCGCCAGCAGCCAGGTAGGGACAGAAGTAATCACCGGGGAGCTGTTTTTT. Translated, it gives CASSQVGTEVITGELFF.

This chain joins TRBV28 and TRBJ1-5, with 7 bases that match TRBD1. The V gene's germline CDR1 is MDHEN and CDR2 SYDVKM. This CDR3 has 14 amino acids. The junction had 4 bases not matched to a gene; V was cut back by 4 bases and J by 4 bases. This CDR3 reads CASSSGQLNQPQHF. CDR3 DNA: TGTGCCAGCAGTTCGGGACAGCTAAATCAGCCCCAGCATTTT.

V usage is TRBV10-2 and J usage is TRBJ2-7; 7 bases are a match to TRBD2. V lost 3 bases and J lost 4; bases outside the gene matches: 18. The CDR3 extends over 18 amino acids. Per the germline V gene, CDR1 is WSHSY and CDR2 is SAAADI. In DNA form, the CDR3 reads TGCGCCAGCAGTGATCCCCGACTGTCAAGCGGGGCTATGTACGAGCAGTACTTC. This codes for CASSDPRLSSGAMYEQYF.

This chain links TRBV28 with TRBJ2-1, with TRBD2 matching over 9 bases. The germline V gene has CDR1 MDHEN and CDR2 SYDVKM. After removal of 6 bases from V and 2 bases from J, the junction contained 2 bases not matched to a gene. The CDR3 contains 14 residues. Written as DNA, the CDR3 is TGTGCCAGCAGGACTAGCGGTCCCTACAATGAGCAGTTCTTC. Its protein is CASRTSGPYNEQFF.

In this sample, this clone turned up once. The chain links TRBV14 to TRBJ1-2, with 10 bases matching TRBD1. The CDR3 length is 15 residues. The V and J ends lost 4 bases and 6 bases, in that order; junction bases with no gene match: 8. CDR1 SGHDN and CDR2 FVKESK come from the germline V gene. Here the CDR3 reads CASSPLDRGDDGYTF. The CDR3 DNA follows: TGTGCCAGCAGCCCCCTGGACAGGGGGGACGATGGCTACACCTTC. Full variable domain (missing parts from reference TRBV14 and TRBJ1-2): EAGVTQFPSHSVIEKGQTVTLRCDPISGHDNLYWYRRVMGKEIKFLLHFVKESKQDESGMPNNRFLAERTGGTYSTLKVQPAELEDSGVYFCASSPLDRGDDGYTFGSGTRLTVV.

This sequence joins TRBV5-1 and TRBJ2-7; TRBD1 matches 7 bases. The CDR3 contains 14 residues. The V gene end was trimmed by 4 bases and the J gene end by 0 bases; junction bases not matched to a gene: 4. Germline-derived CDR1 and CDR2 are SGHRS and YFSETQ. CDR3 coding DNA: TGCGCCAGCAGCACTGGGGACAGCTCCTACGAGCAGTACTTC. This gives the protein CASSTGDSSYEQYF.

The chain employs TRBV7-6 and TRBJ2-1; 10 nucleotides agree with TRBD2. The CDR3 covers 15 residues. V dropped 6 bases and J dropped 8; count of bases not matched to a gene: 10. Germline CDR1 reads SGHVS; CDR2 reads FNYEAQ. Here the CDR3 DNA reads TGTGCCAGCAGTTTGAGCGGGAGGGCCATGTATGAGCAGTTCTTC. It is translated as CASSLSGRAMYEQFF.